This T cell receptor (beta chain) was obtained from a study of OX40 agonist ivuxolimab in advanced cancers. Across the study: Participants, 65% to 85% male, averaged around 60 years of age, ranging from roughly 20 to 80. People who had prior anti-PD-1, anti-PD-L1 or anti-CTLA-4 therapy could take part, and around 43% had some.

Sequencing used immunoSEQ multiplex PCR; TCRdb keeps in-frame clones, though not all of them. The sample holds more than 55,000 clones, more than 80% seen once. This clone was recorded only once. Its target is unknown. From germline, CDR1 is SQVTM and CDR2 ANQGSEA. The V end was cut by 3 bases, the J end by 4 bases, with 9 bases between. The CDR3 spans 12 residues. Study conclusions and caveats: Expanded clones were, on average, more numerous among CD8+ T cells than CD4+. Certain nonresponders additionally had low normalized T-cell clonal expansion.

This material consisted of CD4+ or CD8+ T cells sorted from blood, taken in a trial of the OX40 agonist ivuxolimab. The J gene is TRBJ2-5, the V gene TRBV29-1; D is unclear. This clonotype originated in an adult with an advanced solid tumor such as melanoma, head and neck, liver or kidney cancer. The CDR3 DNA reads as TGCAGCGTTGACGGCATCACAGAGACCCAGTACTTC. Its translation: CSVDGITETQYF. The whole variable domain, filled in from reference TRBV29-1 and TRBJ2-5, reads SAVISQKPSRDICQRGTSLTIQCQVDSQVTMMFWYRQQPGQSLTLIATANQGSEATYESGFVIDKFPISRPNLTFSTLTVSNMSPEDSSIYLCSVDGITETQYFGPGTRLLVL.